This T cell receptor (beta chain) was captured by sequencing in a study of shared clonotypes between healthy human individuals. Adult donors, all healthy and HIV-negative, had no recent acute infections or vaccinations. Germline loops: CDR1 SEHNR, CDR2 FQNEAQ (reference sequence). This CDR3 has 14 residues. J was trimmed by 7 bases and V by 3 bases; bases with no gene match: 9. Profiling relied on immunoSEQ multiplex PCR, and the TCRdb table lists in-frame clones only, not all of them. The sample has fewer than 2.5 million clones; approximately 94% are singletons. This TCR came from a young man in good health. Some clones in this sample may be carry-over from other donors' samples. Sequencing was done on a sample of naive CD4+ T cells from PBMCs. Subset given: CD45RA+ positively selected. V gene TRBV7-9 combines with J gene TRBJ2-7; 7 positions agree with TRBD2. CDR3: CASSFPTSAGEQYF. For the CDR3, the DNA is TGTGCCAGCAGCTTTCCGACCTCAGCGGGGGAGCAGTACTTC.